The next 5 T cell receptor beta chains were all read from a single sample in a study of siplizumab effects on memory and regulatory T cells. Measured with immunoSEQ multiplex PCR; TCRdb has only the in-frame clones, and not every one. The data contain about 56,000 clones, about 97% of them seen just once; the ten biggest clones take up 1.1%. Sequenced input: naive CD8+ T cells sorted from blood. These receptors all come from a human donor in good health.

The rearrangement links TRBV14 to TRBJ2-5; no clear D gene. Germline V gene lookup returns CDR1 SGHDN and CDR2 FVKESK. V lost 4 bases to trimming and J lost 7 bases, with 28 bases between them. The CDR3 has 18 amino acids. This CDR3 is CASSPKDLLVYHGATQYF. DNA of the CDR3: TGTGCCAGCAGCCCCAAGGATTTATTAGTCTACCACGGAGCGACCCAGTACTTC.

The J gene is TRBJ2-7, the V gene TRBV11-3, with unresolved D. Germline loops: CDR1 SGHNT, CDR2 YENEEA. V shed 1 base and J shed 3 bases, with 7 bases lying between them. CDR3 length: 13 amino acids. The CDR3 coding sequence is TGTGCCAGCAGCTTAGGGGCAGACTACGAGCAGTACTTC. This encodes CASSLGADYEQYF.

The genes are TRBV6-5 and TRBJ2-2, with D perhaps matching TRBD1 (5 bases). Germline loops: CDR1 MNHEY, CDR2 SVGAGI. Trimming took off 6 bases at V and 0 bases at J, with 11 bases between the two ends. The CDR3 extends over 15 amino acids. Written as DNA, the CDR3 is TGTGCCAGCAGCAAGCCAGGGTCGAACACCGGGGAGCTGTTTTTT. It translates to CASSKPGSNTGELFF.

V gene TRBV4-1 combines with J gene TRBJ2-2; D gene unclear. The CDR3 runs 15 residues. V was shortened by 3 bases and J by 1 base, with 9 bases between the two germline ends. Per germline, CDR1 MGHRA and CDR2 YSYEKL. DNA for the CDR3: TGCGCCAGCAGCCAGACCGGAATGAACACCGGGGAGCTGTTTTTT. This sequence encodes CASSQTGMNTGELFF.

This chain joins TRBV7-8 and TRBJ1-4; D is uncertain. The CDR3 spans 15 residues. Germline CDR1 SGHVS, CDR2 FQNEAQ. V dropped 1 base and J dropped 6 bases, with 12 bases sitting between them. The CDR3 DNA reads TGTGCCAGCAGCTTAGTTCCGGCGGCGGATGAAAAACTGTTTTTT. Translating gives CASSLVPAADEKLFF.